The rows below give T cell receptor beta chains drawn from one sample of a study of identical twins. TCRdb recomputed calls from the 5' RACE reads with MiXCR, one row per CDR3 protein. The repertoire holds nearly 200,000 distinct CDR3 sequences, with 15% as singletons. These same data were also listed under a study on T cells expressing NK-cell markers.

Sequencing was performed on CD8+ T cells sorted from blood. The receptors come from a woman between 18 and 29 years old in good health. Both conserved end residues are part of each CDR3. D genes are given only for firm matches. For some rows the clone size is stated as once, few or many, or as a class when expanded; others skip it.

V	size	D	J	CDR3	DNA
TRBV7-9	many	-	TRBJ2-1	CASSPQYNEQFF	TGTGCCAGCAGCCCACAGTACAATGAGCAGTTCTTC
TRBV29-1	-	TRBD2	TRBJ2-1	CSVYTGTSGYNEQFF	TGCAGCGTTTACACCGGGACTAGCGGCTACAATGAGCAGTTCTTC
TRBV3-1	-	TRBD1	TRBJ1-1	CASSQPGQGYTEAFF	TGTGCCAGCAGCCAGCCGGGACAGGGGTACACTGAAGCTTTCTTT
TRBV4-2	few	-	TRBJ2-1	CASSQALLPYPYNEQFF	TGTGCCAGCAGCCAAGCTTTACTACCCTACCCTTACAATGAGCAGTTCTTC
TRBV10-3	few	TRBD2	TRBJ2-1	CAISDPSGSSEQFF	TGTGCCATCAGTGACCCTAGCGGGAGTAGTGAGCAGTTCTTC
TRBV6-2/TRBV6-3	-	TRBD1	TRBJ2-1	CASSFRQGNNEQFF	TGTGCCAGCAGTTTTAGACAGGGCAACAATGAGCAGTTCTTC
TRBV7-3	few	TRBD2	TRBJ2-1	CASSPAGGNNEQFF	TGTGCCAGCAGTCCTGCGGGGGGGAACAATGAGCAGTTCTTC
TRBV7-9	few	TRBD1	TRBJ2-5	CASSPRQGSETQYF	TGTGCCAGCAGCCCACGACAGGGATCTGAGACCCAGTACTTC
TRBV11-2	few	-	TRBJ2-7	CASSSWSGNEQYF	TGTGCCAGCAGCTCCTGGTCGGGGAACGAGCAGTACTTC
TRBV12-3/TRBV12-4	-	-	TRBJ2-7	CASSKGTSEQYF	TGTGCCAGCTCCAAAGGGACAAGCGAGCAGTACTTC
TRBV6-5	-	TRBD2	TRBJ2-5	CASCYSAGGPKETQYF	TGTGCCAGCTGTTACTCCGCGGGGGGGCCTAAGGAGACCCAGTACTTC
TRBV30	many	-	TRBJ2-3	CALMSGLDTQYF	TGTGCCCTGATGTCGGGACTCGACACGCAGTATTTT
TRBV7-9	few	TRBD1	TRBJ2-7	CASSPMTGESYEQYF	TGTGCCAGCAGCCCCATGACAGGGGAATCCTACGAGCAGTACTTC
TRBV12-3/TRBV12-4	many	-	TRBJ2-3	CASTPGSPPDTQYF	TGTGCCAGCACCCCGGGGTCGCCGCCAGATACGCAGTATTTT
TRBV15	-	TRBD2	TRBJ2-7	CAPRWGGEEQYF	TGTGCCCCCAGGTGGGGGGGGGAAGAGCAGTACTTC
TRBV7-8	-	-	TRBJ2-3	CASIPWGSSTDTQYF	TGTGCCAGCATCCCCTGGGGGAGCAGCACAGATACGCAGTATTTT
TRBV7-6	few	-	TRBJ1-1	CASSLEQVTEAFF	TGTGCCAGCAGCTTAGAACAGGTCACTGAAGCTTTCTTT
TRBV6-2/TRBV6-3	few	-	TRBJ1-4	CASSEDESGKLFF	TGTGCCAGCAGTGAGGATGAGTCCGGAAAACTGTTTTTT
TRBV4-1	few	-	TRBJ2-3	CASSQTSGGTDTQYF	TGCGCCAGCAGCCAAACTTCGGGGGGCACAGATACGCAGTATTTT
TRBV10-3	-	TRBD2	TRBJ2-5	CAISESGGRAQETQYF	TGTGCCATCAGTGAGTCGGGCGGGAGGGCCCAGGAGACCCAGTACTTC
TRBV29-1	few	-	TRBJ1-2	CSVGAAQGIHYGYTF	TGCAGCGTTGGGGCAGCCCAAGGGATTCACTATGGCTACACCTTC
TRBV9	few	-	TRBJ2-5	CASSHSGTQETQYF	TGTGCCAGCAGTCATAGCGGAACGCAAGAGACCCAGTACTTC
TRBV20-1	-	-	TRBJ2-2	CSAPRGAGTGELFF	TGCAGTGCTCCACGGGGGGCTGGCACCGGGGAGCTGTTTTTT
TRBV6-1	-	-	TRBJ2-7	CASRGIPLLSAYEQYF	TGTGCCAGCAGGGGGATCCCACTCCTAAGTGCCTACGAGCAGTACTTC
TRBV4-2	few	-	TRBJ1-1	CASSWGGNEAFF	TGTGCCAGCAGCTGGGGGGGGAATGAAGCTTTCTTT
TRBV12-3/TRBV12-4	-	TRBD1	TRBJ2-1	CASSGQGGVSYNEQFF	TGTGCCAGCAGTGGACAGGGCGGTGTCTCCTACAATGAGCAGTTCTTC
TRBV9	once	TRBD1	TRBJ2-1	CASSPGTGGAWEQFF	TGTGCCAGCAGCCCAGGGACAGGGGGCGCCTGGGAGCAGTTCTTC
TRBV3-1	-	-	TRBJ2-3	CASSQGSQGTTDTQYF	TGTGCCAGCAGCCAAGGCTCTCAGGGGACCACAGATACGCAGTATTTT
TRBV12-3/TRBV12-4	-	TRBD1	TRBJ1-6	CASSFGQGLDSPLHF	TGTGCCAGCAGTTTTGGACAGGGGTTAGATTCACCCCTCCACTTT
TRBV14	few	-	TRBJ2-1	CASSQDPREAYNEQFF	TGTGCCAGCAGCCAAGATCCGAGGGAAGCCTACAATGAGCAGTTCTTC
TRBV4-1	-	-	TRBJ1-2	CASSQSAVANYGYTF	TGCGCCAGCAGCCAGTCAGCAGTAGCTAACTATGGCTACACCTTC
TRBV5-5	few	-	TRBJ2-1	CASSEVWGSYNEQFF	TGTGCCAGCAGCGAGGTCTGGGGGTCCTACAATGAGCAGTTCTTC
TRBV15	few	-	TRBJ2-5	CATSRAAGHAGETQYF	TGTGCCACCAGCAGAGCGGCAGGACACGCAGGAGAGACCCAGTACTTC
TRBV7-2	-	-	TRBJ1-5	CASSLACTHIEISNQPQHF	TGTGCCAGCAGCTTAGCTTGTACACACATTGAGATTAGCAATCAGCCCCAGCATTTT
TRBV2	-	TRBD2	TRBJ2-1	CASRIPLAGVNYNEQFF	TGTGCCAGCAGGATCCCACTAGCGGGAGTCAATTACAATGAGCAGTTCTTC
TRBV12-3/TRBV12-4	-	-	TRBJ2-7	CASSYLGDYEQYF	TGTGCCAGCAGTTACCTCGGCGATTACGAGCAGTACTTC
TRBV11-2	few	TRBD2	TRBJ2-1	CASSTRTSGGGLQFF	TGTGCCAGCAGCACCCGGACTAGCGGGGGGGGGTTGCAGTTCTTC
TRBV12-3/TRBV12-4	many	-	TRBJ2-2	CASSFGGTGELFF	TGTGCCAGCAGTTTCGGTGGCACCGGGGAGCTGTTTTTT
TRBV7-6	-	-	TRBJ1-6	CASSLTVDGPYNSPLHF	TGTGCCAGCAGCTTAACGGTCGACGGACCGTATAATTCACCCCTCCACTTT
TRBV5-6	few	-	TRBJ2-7	CASSSTFEQYF	TGTGCCAGCAGCTCAACGTTCGAGCAGTACTTC
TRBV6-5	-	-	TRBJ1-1	CASSLQGYGGLNTEAFF	TGTGCCAGCAGTTTACAGGGCTACGGTGGATTAAACACTGAAGCTTTCTTT
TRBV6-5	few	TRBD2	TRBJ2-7	CASAGDSYEQYF	TGTGCCAGCGCGGGGGACTCCTACGAGCAGTACTTC
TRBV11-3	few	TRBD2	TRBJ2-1	CASSRRTSGTYNEQFF	TGTGCCAGCAGCCGCAGGACTAGCGGAACCTACAATGAGCAGTTCTTC
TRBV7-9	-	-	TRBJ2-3	CAYPGAADTQYF	TGTGCCTACCCCGGGGCAGCAGATACGCAGTATTTT
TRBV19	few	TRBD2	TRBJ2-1	CASSIELAGDEQFF	TGTGCCAGTAGTATAGAGCTAGCGGGAGATGAGCAGTTCTTC
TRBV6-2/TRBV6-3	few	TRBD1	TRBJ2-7	CASSRDRAVTVEQYF	TGTGCCAGCAGTCGAGACAGGGCTGTTACCGTCGAGCAGTACTTC
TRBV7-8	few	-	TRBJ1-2	CASSVGTSYGYTF	TGTGCCAGCAGCGTAGGGACAAGCTATGGCTACACCTTC
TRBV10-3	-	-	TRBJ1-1	CAISDVIHDTEAFF	TGTGCCATCAGTGACGTTATCCACGACACTGAAGCTTTCTTT
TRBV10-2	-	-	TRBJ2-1	CASSEPPGLSSYNEQFF	TGCGCCAGCAGTGAGCCTCCGGGACTTAGCTCCTACAATGAGCAGTTCTTC
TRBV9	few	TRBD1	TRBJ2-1	CASSGRTGGAYNEQFF	TGTGCCAGCAGCGGAAGAACAGGGGGCGCCTACAATGAGCAGTTCTTC
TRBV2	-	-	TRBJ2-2	CASSEWTTNTGELFF	TGTGCCAGCAGTGAGTGGACCACGAACACCGGGGAGCTGTTTTTT